This T cell receptor beta chain was sequenced during a study of blood T cell repertoires in COVID-19. Germline-derived CDR1 and CDR2 are SNHLY and FYNNEI. This CDR3 spans 10 amino acids. Between the trimmed V and J ends, which lost 7 bases and 4 bases, there was a span of 4 bases. Method: immunoSEQ multiplex PCR; TCRdb's copy keeps in-frame clones and lacks some. Of over 600,000 clones listed, around 89% are singletons. The TCR was taken from a woman between 18 and 29 years old with acute or convalescent COVID-19. The genes are TRBV2 and TRBJ1-1, with D uncertain. The sequenced sample consisted of peripheral blood. The DNA of the CDR3 is TGTGCCAGCATCAGCACTGAAGCTTTCTTT. Translated, it gives CASISTEAFF.